The 20 T cell receptor beta chains below all came from one sample that was sequenced in a study of blood T cells in healthy people across ages. Then a second PCR, running roughly 7 to 11 cycles, was carried out with a sample-barcoded 5' primer and a J-beta primer mix. TCRdb re-analysed the 5' RACE reads in MiXCR, keeping a single row per CDR3 protein. The sample yields roughly 900,000 distinct CDR3 sequences, 25% to 35% seen once. The sample comprised blood. The receptor source for this set is a woman aged 80 or older in good health.

The chain's CDR3 is CAISELAGDNEQFF. CDR3 sequence (DNA): TGTGCCATCAGTGAGCTAGCGGGAGACAATGAGCAGTTCTTC. This rearrangement joins TRBV10-3 to TRBJ2-1; 10 bases line up with TRBD2. Germline V CDR1 and CDR2: ENHRY, SYGVKD. J was trimmed by 5 bases and V by 2 bases; bases with no gene match: 0. The CDR3 is made up of 14 amino acids.

This clonotype was counted many times. The chain combines TRBV10-3 with TRBJ1-2; TRBD1 matches at 10 bases. Germline trimming cut 10 bases from V and 4 bases from J; bases unmatched to any gene: 9. This CDR3 contains 14 residues. Germline V gene data show CDR1 as ENHRY and CDR2 as SYGVKD. Here the CDR3 reads CATGPTGGGYGYTF. The DNA of the CDR3 is TGTGCCACTGGCCCGACAGGGGGCGGCTATGGCTACACCTTC.

The chain couples TRBV6-6 to TRBJ1-6, with a tentative D call TRBD1 (6 bases). Trimming took 7 bases from V and 10 from J, leaving 20 bases between them. Germline-derived CDR1 and CDR2 are MNHNY and SVGAGI (reference sequence). The CDR3 loop spans 15 amino acids. The chain's CDR3 is CASKSPSGHFSPLHF. The CDR3 nucleotides read TGTGCCAGCAAATCCCCGTCGGGACACTTCTCACCCCTCCACTTT.

As concerns this clonotype: A much larger clone is a single base away; this may be a read error. The chain couples TRBV6-2 or TRBV6-3 to TRBJ2-1, with 7 bases aligning to TRBD2. Germline CDR1 reads MNHEY; CDR2 reads SVGEGT. With V trimmed by 7 bases and J by 3 bases, 15 bases remained unmatched. This CDR3 comprises 17 residues. CDR3 residues: CASTTGRAGSIYNEQFF. In DNA form, the CDR3 reads TGTGCCAGCACCACCGGACGAGCGGGGAGCATCTACAATGAGCAGTTCTTC.

In this sample, this clonotype turned up many times. This rearrangement joins TRBV20-1 to TRBJ2-3; the D gene is possibly TRBD1 (5 bases). V was cut by 1 base and J by 3 bases, with 8 bases left in between. This CDR3 is built from 13 residues. Germline-derived CDR1 and CDR2 are DFQATT and SNEGSKA (reference sequence). CDR3 sequence reads: CSARVPGTDTQYF. The CDR3 coding sequence is TGCAGTGCTAGAGTTCCAGGGACAGATACGCAGTATTTT.

This clonotype occurred many times. The V gene is TRBV20-1, the J gene TRBJ2-5, with D uncertain. The V and J ends lost 3 bases and 3 bases respectively, with 2 bases between them. CDR1 and CDR2 from the germline V gene are DFQATT and SNEGSKA (reference sequence). CDR3 length equals 10 residues. CDR3 DNA: TGCAGTGCTAGTGAAGAGACCCAGTACTTC. Its translation: CSASEETQYF.

Turning to this clonotype: It may be a read error: a sequence one base away is much more abundant. V is TRBV20-1 and J is TRBJ2-1; the D gene is possibly TRBD1 (7 bases). The CDR3 totals 15 residues. Germline V gene data show CDR1 as DFQATT and CDR2 as SNEGSKA (reference sequence). As DNA, the CDR3 is TGCAGTGTTAGAAAGGGGAGGACAGGCTCCTACGAGCAGTTCTTC. Residues: CSVRKGRTGSYEQFF.

This clonotype has ten or more counts. V usage is TRBV20-1 and J usage is TRBJ2-1; 8 bases line up with TRBD2. The CDR3 contains 14 residues. Trimming cost V 5 bases and J 3 bases; bases outside gene matches: 6. From germline, CDR1 is DFQATT and CDR2 SNEGSKA (reference sequence). The CDR3 DNA is TGCAGTGCTGCAGGGGCGGGGGGCTACAATGAGCAGTTCTTC. Its protein is CSAAGAGGYNEQFF.

Notes on this clonotype: A clone one base away is much larger, so this may be a read error. V gene TRBV24-1 combines with J gene TRBJ1-2; D gene ambiguous. V was pared by 2 bases and J by 4 bases, with 7 bases between. The CDR3 has 13 residues. Germline loops: CDR1 KGHDR, CDR2 SFDVKD. Written as DNA, the CDR3 is TGTGCCACCAGTGATTCTCCACGCTATGGCTACACCTTC. Translation gives CATSDSPRYGYTF.

This clonotype was found a few times. This sequence joins TRBV9 and TRBJ1-1; 7 bases align to TRBD1. The V and J ends lost 4 bases and 0 bases, in that order; junction bases with no gene match: 9. This CDR3 has 16 residues. Germline V gene sequence: CDR1 SGDLS, CDR2 YYNGEE. The CDR3 DNA reads as TGTGCCAGCAGCCCCCACAGGGGCCGAATGAACACTGAAGCTTTCTTT. Its protein is CASSPHRGRMNTEAFF.

Remarks on this clonotype: Possible read error: a much larger clone is one base away. The V gene is TRBV6-1, the J gene TRBJ2-1; D tentatively fits TRBD1 or TRBD2 (5 bases each). The DNA matches TRBJ2-7 better at its end, which makes the J call doubtful. The germline gives CDR1 MNHNS, CDR2 SASEGT. The CDR3 spans 15 residues. CDR3 sequence: CASSESYGTYNEQYF. The CDR3 DNA sequence: TGTGCCAGCAGTGAAAGTTACGGGACCTACAATGAGCAGTACTTC.

The table lists this clonotype with a few counts. The V call is TRBV12-3 or TRBV12-4, the J call TRBJ1-5, with 8 bases matching TRBD1. There are 15 residues in the CDR3. V shed 1 base and J 3 bases; nucleotides not matched to a gene: 2. The chain's CDR3 is CASSLGQGTNQPQHF. The CDR3 region has the DNA TGTGCCAGCAGTTTAGGACAGGGGACCAATCAGCCCCAGCATTTT.

This sequence joins TRBV28 and TRBJ1-3; D might be TRBD1 (5 bases). The CDR3 consists of 14 residues. Germline V gene data show CDR1 as MDHEN and CDR2 as SYDVKM. Trimming cost V 5 bases and J 2 bases, with 10 bases left between them. The CDR3 sequence: CASSTRGAGNTIYF. CDR3 coding DNA: TGTGCCAGCAGTACCCGGGGGGCTGGAAACACCATATATTTT.

This clonotype was counted many times. The J gene is TRBJ2-3, the V gene TRBV20-1; D is perhaps TRBD2 (6 bases). This CDR3 is built from 16 residues. Trimming took off 2 bases at V and 4 bases at J, with 19 bases between the two ends. Germline V gene data show CDR1 as DFQATT and CDR2 as SNEGSKA (reference sequence). The CDR3 DNA sequence: TGCAGTGCTAGACAGGGCCGGAGGGGAGTTGCAGATACGCAGTATTTT. Protein sequence: CSARQGRRGVADTQYF.

J is TRBJ2-3 and V is TRBV6-1, with D uncertain. The V and J ends lost 6 bases and 3 bases respectively, with 10 bases between them. This CDR3 spans 13 amino acids. Per the germline V gene, CDR1 is MNHNS and CDR2 is SASEGT. Here the CDR3 reads CASRDQPTDTQYF. DNA for the CDR3: TGTGCCAGCAGGGATCAACCGACAGATACGCAGTATTTT.

This clonotype was found many times. V is TRBV7-2 and J is TRBJ2-7; the D gene could be TRBD1 or TRBD2 (5 bases each). The CDR3 totals 15 residues. Trimming removed 1 base at V and 2 bases at J, with 12 bases between. Germline V gene sequence: CDR1 SGHTA, CDR2 FQGNSA. DNA for the CDR3: TGTGCCAGCAGCTTAGACTGGGACGGTCCCTACGAGCAGTACTTC. Its protein product is CASSLDWDGPYEQYF.

The chain couples TRBV6-5 to TRBJ1-2; TRBD1 aligns across 7 bases. This CDR3 has 13 amino acids. The J segment lost 8 bases and the V segment lost 2 bases, leaving 5 bases of the junction unmatched. The germline V gene encodes CDR1 MNHEY and CDR2 SVGAGI. The CDR3 DNA sequence: TGTGCCAGCAGTTACAAGACAGGGTGGGGCTACACCTTC. This sequence encodes CASSYKTGWGYTF.

In its sample, this clonotype was seen once. The CDR3 bases are TGTGCCAGTTGTACCGGGACAGGTTCTTCTGGGGCCAACGTCCTGACTTTC. Its translation: CASCTGTGSSGANVLTF. The chain couples TRBV19 to TRBJ2-6; 8 bases align to TRBD1. The length of the CDR3 is 17 residues. V lost 8 bases to trimming and J lost 1 base; unmatched junction nucleotides: 10. Germline V gives CDR1 LNHDA, CDR2 SQIVND (reference sequence).

This clonotype occurred many times. This chain uses TRBV6-6 with TRBJ2-3; D not certain. This CDR3 has 16 residues. Germline loops: CDR1 MNHNY, CDR2 SVGAGI (reference sequence). Trimming removed 7 bases at V and 0 bases at J, with 17 bases between. The CDR3 spells CASNLRPVSSTDTQYF. For the CDR3, the DNA is TGTGCCAGCAATCTCAGACCGGTCTCTAGCACAGATACGCAGTATTTT.

This chain uses TRBV5-6 with TRBJ2-1; D is undetermined. V was trimmed by 1 base and J by 8 bases, leaving 4 bases between them. CDR1 and CDR2 from the germline V gene are SGHDT and YYEEEE. This CDR3 has 11 amino acids. CDR3 coding DNA: TGTGCCAGCAGCTTGCCCGATGAGCAGTTCTTC. The encoded protein is CASSLPDEQFF.